The following is a T cell receptor beta chain sequence with its context. The antigen remains unidentified. These data originate in a study of cytomegalovirus exposure and HLA in healthy donors. Study-wide findings and caveats: Data from an earlier analysis indicated that most TCR beta V segments were productive either about 87% or about 30% of the time.

Trimming cost V 2 bases and J 0 bases, with 10 bases left between them. Germline V gives CDR1 MGHRA, CDR2 YSYEKL. The CDR3 sequence is 15 residues long. The PCR used 60 Vbeta and 13 Jbeta primers. The data were produced by immunoSEQ multiplex PCR, yet TCRdb's version contains in-frame clones alone and is incomplete. The sample shows 250,000 to 350,000 clones, about four fifths of them seen only once. The chain carries TRBV4-1 and TRBJ1-1; D unresolved. The sequencing sample was made of PBMCs. The clonotype originates from a girl aged 2-10 years in good health and CMV-seronegative. CDR3 DNA sequence: TGCGCCAGCAGCCAAATCCCTTACATGAACACTGAAGCTTTCTTT. Translated, it gives CASSQIPYMNTEAFF.